The next 24 T cell receptor beta chains were all read from a single sample in a study of shared clonotypes between healthy human individuals. Some clones are missing from TCRdb's copy, which holds only in-frame ones; the method was immunoSEQ multiplex PCR. The data contain nearly 2 million clones, roughly 94% of them seen just once; the ten biggest clones take up more than 0.9%. Selected positively for CCR7 and CD45RO-negative, naive CD8 cells excluded terminally differentiated effector memory CD45RA+ cells. Material for sequencing was naive CD8+ T cells sorted from blood. The source is a man aged 18 to 29 in good health.

The J gene is TRBJ1-1, the V gene TRBV5-6; D not certain. The V gene lost 5 bases and the J gene lost 0 bases, with 8 bases spanning the gap. Germline values: CDR1 SGHDT, CDR2 YYEEEE. This CDR3 spans 13 amino acids. The CDR3 DNA sequence: TGTGCCAGCAGGGACCAGATGAACACTGAAGCTTTCTTT. It is translated as CASRDQMNTEAFF.

In regard to this clone: Within the sample, other DNA sequences also encode this same CDR3. The chain recombines TRBV9 with TRBJ1-1, with 12 bases matching TRBD1. In germline, CDR1 is SGDLS, CDR2 YYNGEE. This CDR3 region has 16 residues. The J segment lost 5 bases and the V segment lost 0 bases, leaving 5 bases of the junction unmatched. CDR3: CASSVDWDRGRTEAFF. The CDR3 nucleotides are TGTGCCAGCAGCGTAGACTGGGACAGGGGGCGAACTGAAGCTTTCTTT.

The rearrangement joins TRBV28 to TRBJ2-7; 7 bases are shared with TRBD1. V was pared by 5 bases and J by 5 bases, with 9 bases of the junction left unmatched. The CDR3 is 14 residues long. Germline V gives CDR1 MDHEN, CDR2 SYDVKM. The CDR3 protein is CASSKQGPAHEQYF. The CDR3 DNA reads as TGTGCCAGCAGTAAACAGGGGCCAGCCCACGAGCAGTACTTC.

The rearrangement links TRBV4-1 to TRBJ2-1, with 13 bases lining up with TRBD2. The CDR3 has 21 residues. CDR1 is MGHRA, CDR2 YSYEKL, per germline. The V and J ends lost 1 base and 8 bases, in that order; junction bases with no gene match: 20. The CDR3 loop is CASSQGTGSGLAGPGADEQFF. The CDR3 nucleotides are TGCGCCAGCAGCCAAGGGACGGGTTCGGGACTAGCGGGGCCTGGGGCAGATGAGCAGTTCTTC.

This rearrangement joins TRBV9 to TRBJ2-2; D is undetermined. Germline loops: CDR1 SGDLS, CDR2 YYNGEE. Trimming removed 0 bases from V and 6 bases from J, with 9 bases in between. The CDR3 totals 14 residues. The CDR3 sequence: CASSVVVEPGELFF. DNA for the CDR3: TGTGCCAGCAGCGTAGTAGTAGAGCCCGGGGAGCTGTTTTTT.

The rearrangement uses TRBV5-4 and TRBJ2-1; 10 nucleotides match TRBD2. The germline gives CDR1 SGHNT, CDR2 YYREEE (reference sequence). V lost 4 bases to trimming and J lost 6 bases; unmatched junction nucleotides: 7. This CDR3 region has 15 residues. The CDR3 DNA reads TGTGCCAGCAGCCCAAGCGGGGGGGCGACCAATGAGCAGTTCTTC. Translating it yields CASSPSGGATNEQFF. Combining the CDR3 with reference TRBV5-4 and TRBJ2-1 gives the whole variable domain ETGVTQSPTHLIKTRGQQVTLRCSSQSGHNTVSWYQQALGQGPQFIFQYYREEENGRGNFPPRFSGLQFPNYSSELNVNALELDDSALYLCASSPSGGATNEQFFGPGTRLTVL.

Comments on this clone: Other DNA variants within this sample encode the same CDR3. This sequence joins TRBV11-2 and TRBJ1-1; D is unclear. This CDR3 contains 12 residues. The V gene lost 1 base and the J gene lost 5 bases, with 5 bases spanning the gap. Looked up from germline, CDR1 is SGHAT and CDR2 is FQNNGV. CDR3 residues: CASSLGFTEAFF. The CDR3, as DNA: TGTGCCAGCAGCTTAGGGTTTACTGAAGCTTTCTTT.

J is TRBJ1-5 and V is TRBV27; unclear D gene. Trimming shortened V by 8 bases and J by 5 bases, and 16 bases separated the two germline ends. Germline CDR1 reads MNHEY; CDR2 reads SMNVEV (reference sequence). There are 14 residues in the CDR3. CDR3 sequence reads: CASGPLDFDQPQHF. The CDR3 coding sequence is TGTGCCAGCGGACCCCTGGATTTCGATCAGCCCCAGCATTTT.

The chain uses TRBV27 and TRBJ1-5; 10 bases map to TRBD1. The CDR3 covers 15 residues. V dropped 6 bases and J dropped 3; count of bases not matched to a gene: 5. Per the germline V gene, CDR1 is MNHEY and CDR2 is SMNVEV (reference sequence). In nucleotides, the CDR3 is TGTGCCAGCAGGAGCGGGACAGGGGCCAATCAGCCCCAGCATTTT. Protein product: CASRSGTGANQPQHF.

This clone came up a few times. One end of the junction fails to match germline, which may point to a read error. V and J are TRBV2 and TRBJ2-4; D may be TRBD1 (5 bases). Germline values: CDR1 SNHLY, CDR2 FYNNEI. CDR3 length: 13 residues. DNA for the CDR3: TGTGCCAGCAGTGAAGCGCTTCTGGCAGGGTGTCACTTC. Protein: CASSEALLAGCHF. The full variable domain, in which reference TRBV2 and TRBJ2-4 provide the parts outside the CDR3, is EPEVTQTPSHQVTQMGQEVILRCVPISNHLYFYWYRQILGQKVEFLVSFYNNEISEKSEIFDDQFSVERPDGSNFTLKIRSTKLEDSAMYFCASSEALLAGCHFGAGTRLSVL.

This clone was observed once. This chain connects TRBV7-9 to TRBJ1-4, with 8 bases that match TRBD1. CDR1 SEHNR and CDR2 FQNEAQ come from the germline V gene (reference sequence). The CDR3 is 16 amino acids. The trim removed 5 bases at V and 3 bases at J, leaving 8 bases unmatched. CDR3 bases: TGTGCCAGCAGCCCAGCTACAGGGGGTCCTAATGAAAAACTGTTTTTT. Amino acids: CASSPATGGPNEKLFF.

This clone was observed a single time. The rearrangement uses TRBV4-3 and TRBJ2-7; D is uncertain. Germline CDR1 reads LGHNA; CDR2 reads YSLEER. The V end was cut by 0 bases, the J end by 5 bases, with 14 bases between. The CDR3 extends over 15 amino acids. The CDR3 DNA sequence: TGCGCCAGCAGCCAAGATTTGGGGTCATGGAACGAGCAGTACTTC. It specifies CASSQDLGSWNEQYF.

This clone was picked up one time. The V call is TRBV12-2, the J call TRBJ1-2; the table assigns TRBD1, which was not confirmed against the DNA. TRBV12-2 is termed a pseudogene. CDR3 length: 17 residues. The CDR3 region is CASRFDRRLVLDYGYTF. CDR3 bases: TGTGCAAGTCGCTTCGACAGAAGGCTTGTTTTGGACTATGGCTACACCTTC.

This chain uses TRBV19 with TRBJ2-7; TRBD1 matches at 10 bases. V lost 1 base and J lost 3; bases outside the gene matches: 3. Germline CDR1 and CDR2: LNHDA and SQIVND (reference sequence). The CDR3 covers 15 residues. CDR3 in amino acids: CASSIGTGGYYEQYF. For the CDR3, the DNA is TGTGCCAGTAGTATAGGGACAGGGGGTTACTACGAGCAGTACTTC. Full variable domain (missing parts from reference TRBV19 and TRBJ2-7): DGGITQSPKYLFRKEGQNVTLSCEQNLNHDAMYWYRQDPGQGLRLIYYSQIVNDFQKGDIAEGYSVSREKKESFPLTVTSAQKNPTAFYLCASSIGTGGYYEQYFGPGTRLTVT.

The chain combines TRBV5-1 with TRBJ2-7; 9 nucleotides match TRBD2. The CDR3 runs to 13 residues. Trimming at V came to 5 bases and at J to 5 bases, leaving 5 bases not matched to a gene. Germline V gene data show CDR1 as SGHRS and CDR2 as YFSETQ. CDR3 sequence (DNA): TGCGCCAGCAGAGTCGGCGGGGGGGACGAGCAGTACTTC. Amino acid sequence: CASRVGGGDEQYF.

The chain employs TRBV28 and TRBJ1-5, with a weak D call TRBD1 (6 bases). Germline V gives CDR1 MDHEN, CDR2 SYDVKM. The CDR3 has 15 residues. V was shortened by 6 bases and J by 3 bases, with 15 bases between the two germline ends. This CDR3 is CASSADQGNNQPQHF. The CDR3 nucleotides read TGTGCCAGCAGCGCAGATCAGGGGAACAATCAGCCCCAGCATTTT.

V is TRBV19 and J is TRBJ2-7; possibly TRBD2 for D (6 bases). V gave up 5 bases and J gave up 6 bases, with 17 bases separating them. Germline assignment: CDR1 LNHDA and CDR2 SQIVND (reference sequence). The CDR3 consists of 14 residues. The CDR3 DNA reads TGTGCCAGTAGTCCCTACCGGGACTTCGGCGAGCAGTACTTC. Its protein product is CASSPYRDFGEQYF.

The V and J genes are TRBV4-1 and TRBJ2-1; tentatively, D is TRBD2 (6 bases). CDR3 length: 16 amino acids. CDR1 is MGHRA, CDR2 YSYEKL, per germline. Deletions cut 0 bases from V and 3 bases from J, with 12 bases between. CDR3 in amino acids: CASSQDGGDYYNEQFF. The CDR3 DNA is TGCGCCAGCAGCCAAGACGGCGGGGATTACTACAATGAGCAGTTCTTC.

J is TRBJ1-2 and V is TRBV6-5, with 8 bases fitting TRBD1. J lost 7 bases, V lost 2 bases, and 6 bases had no gene match. Per germline, CDR1 MNHEY and CDR2 SVGAGI. This CDR3 comprises 14 residues. In DNA form, the CDR3 reads TGTGCCAGCAGTTACGACAGGGGAATAGGTGGCTACACCTTC. It is translated as CASSYDRGIGGYTF.

For this clone: A single base separates this from a much larger clone, so it may be a read error. The sample holds other DNA sequences that translate to the same CDR3. The genes are TRBV27 and TRBJ2-7; D is undetermined. Germline V gene sequence: CDR1 MNHEY, CDR2 SMNVEV (reference sequence). V lost 6 bases and J 0 bases, leaving 3 bases between the germline ends. The CDR3 runs 11 residues. CDR3 region: CASRDSYEQYF. The CDR3 DNA is TGTGCCAGCAGGGACTCCTACGAGCAGTACTTC.

This clone appeared a single time. The same CDR3 is also encoded by other DNA sequences in this sample. This sequence joins TRBV11-2 and TRBJ2-3; D is uncertain. The germline V and J ends were trimmed by 5 bases and 2 bases, with 5 bases remaining between them. Germline CDR1 and CDR2: SGHAT and FQNNGV. The CDR3 covers 12 residues. This CDR3 is CASSPNTDTQYF. In DNA, the CDR3 is TGTGCCAGCAGCCCAAACACAGATACGCAGTATTTT.

Turning to this clone: Other DNA sequences from this sample encode an identical CDR3 as well. This sequence joins TRBV4-1 and TRBJ2-5; 13 bases match TRBD2. V trimming: 4 bases; J trimming: 1 base; junction bases outside the gene matches: 3. This CDR3 has 16 residues. The germline CDR1 and CDR2 sequences are MGHRA and YSYEKL. The CDR3 spells CASSLRTSGSQETQYF. For the CDR3, the DNA is TGCGCCAGCAGCCTTCGGACTAGCGGGAGCCAAGAGACCCAGTACTTC.

The V gene is TRBV13, the J gene TRBJ1-4; D ambiguous. The CDR3 is 14 residues long. The germline V gene encodes CDR1 PRHDT and CDR2 FYEKMQ (reference sequence). V dropped 5 bases and J dropped 3 bases, with 10 bases sitting between them. CDR3: CASSRGGPNEKLFF. The CDR3 DNA reads as TGTGCCAGCAGCCGGGGAGGGCCTAATGAAAAACTGTTTTTT.

This sequence joins TRBV4-1 and TRBJ2-3, with 8 bases that match TRBD2. The CDR3 covers 16 residues. V was clipped by 0 bases and J by 6 bases; unmatched bases: 8. Germline CDR1 and CDR2: MGHRA and YSYEKL. The CDR3 region has the DNA TGCGCCAGCAGCCAAGAGGCTAGCGGGCCGGGGGATACGCAGTATTTT. Protein: CASSQEASGPGDTQYF.